A single sample is the source of the 17 T cell receptor beta chains below, sequenced in a study of Graves' ophthalmopathy and Graves' hyperthyroidism. RNA served as the template for amplifying TCR beta CDR3 regions. The library came from an HTBI-primed first-round RT-PCR and a second-round multiplex PCR. One entry per CDR3 protein, called by TCRdb with MiXCR from the multiplex PCR reads. The sample contains 600,000 to 950,000 distinct CDR3 sequences, roughly two fifths of which appear only once. Material: peripheral blood. The receptors were sampled from an adult man with Graves' ophthalmopathy.

This chain joins TRBV5-1 and TRBJ2-5, with D perhaps TRBD2 (6 bases). With 6 bases removed from V and 5 bases from J, the gap between germline ends came to 20 bases. Germline V gene sequence: CDR1 SGHRS, CDR2 YFSETQ. The CDR3 has 15 amino acids. The CDR3 loop is CASIPLGGATETQYF. CDR3 DNA: TGCGCCAGCATCCCATTGGGGGGAGCCACGGAGACCCAGTACTTC. Using reference TRBV5-1 and TRBJ2-5 for the parts outside the CDR3, the full variable domain is KAGVTQTPRYLIKTRGQQVTLSCSPISGHRSVSWYQQTPGQGLQFLFEYFSETQRNKGNFPGRFSGRQFSNSRSEMNVSTLELGDSALYLCASIPLGGATETQYFGPGTRLLVL.

In its sample, this clonotype was seen many times. The rearrangement uses TRBV29-1 and TRBJ2-5; the D is unclear. V dropped 5 bases and J dropped 2 bases, with 12 bases sitting between them. Germline loops: CDR1 SQVTM, CDR2 ANQGSEA. The CDR3 covers 13 residues. As DNA, the CDR3 is TGCAGCGTTACTCCAGCGTCACAAGAGACCCAGTACTTC. This gives the protein CSVTPASQETQYF.

V and J are TRBV10-1 and TRBJ1-3; 9 positions agree with TRBD1. The CDR3 is 15 residues long. Trimming took 8 bases from V and 1 from J; bases not matched to a gene: 6. From germline, CDR1 is WNHNN and CDR2 SYGVQD (reference sequence). CDR3: CASSQGALSGNTIYF. The CDR3 DNA follows: TGCGCCAGCTCACAGGGGGCCCTTTCTGGAAACACCATATATTTT.

This rearrangement joins TRBV9 to TRBJ2-5; the D gene is possibly TRBD1 (5 bases). The V and J ends lost 5 bases and 2 bases respectively, with 19 bases between them. Germline-derived CDR1 and CDR2 are SGDLS and YYNGEE. This CDR3 contains 16 residues. As DNA, the CDR3 is TGTGCCAGCAGTTTGAAGGGAAAGGGGTCACAAGAGACCCAGTACTTC. It codes for CASSLKGKGSQETQYF.

The chain couples TRBV29-1 to TRBJ1-1, with TRBD1 identical over 10 bases. CDR3 length: 15 residues. Looked up from germline, CDR1 is SQVTM and CDR2 is ANQGSEA. After removal of 6 bases from V and 5 bases from J, the junction contained 12 bases not matched to a gene. The CDR3 sequence is CSVLPPGQGDTEAFF. As DNA, the CDR3 is TGCAGCGTCCTACCTCCCGGACAGGGGGATACTGAAGCTTTCTTT. Looking up the rest from reference TRBV29-1 and TRBJ1-1 gives the full variable domain: SAVISQKPSRDICQRGTSLTIQCQVDSQVTMMFWYRQQPGQSLTLIATANQGSEATYESGFVIDKFPISRPNLTFSTLTVSNMSPEDSSIYLCSVLPPGQGDTEAFFGQGTRLTVV.

This clonotype showed up just a few times. The chain joins TRBV20-1 to TRBJ2-7; 10 nucleotides line up with TRBD2. The V gene end was trimmed by 3 bases and the J gene end by 2 bases; junction bases not matched to a gene: 4. The CDR3 runs 14 residues. Germline CDR1 and CDR2: DFQATT and SNEGSKA (reference sequence). The CDR3 DNA reads TGCAGTGCTAGGAGCGGGAGGGTTCCCTACGAGCAGTACTTC. Its protein product is CSARSGRVPYEQYF.

The chain couples TRBV7-9 to TRBJ1-1; possible D gene TRBD1, 5 bases. Germline V CDR1 and CDR2: SEHNR, FQNEAQ (reference sequence). The V end was cut by 3 bases, the J end by 1 base, with 15 bases between. The CDR3 sequence is 16 residues long. CDR3: CASSLRIQGGNTEAFF. In DNA form, the CDR3 reads TGTGCCAGCAGCTTGAGAATCCAGGGTGGGAACACTGAAGCTTTCTTT.

This sequence joins TRBV7-9 and TRBJ2-5; 9 bases line up with TRBD2. From germline, CDR1 is SEHNR and CDR2 FQNEAQ (reference sequence). The V and J ends lost 3 bases and 5 bases, in that order; junction bases with no gene match: 7. This CDR3 has 15 amino acids. CDR3 in DNA: TGTGCCAGCAGCTTGGGCGGGGGGGCCTGGGAGACCCAGTACTTC. Protein sequence: CASSLGGGAWETQYF.

The gene calls are TRBV10-3 and TRBJ2-6; D perhaps matches TRBD1 (6 bases). CDR3 size: 16 residues. Germline V lookup: CDR1 ENHRY, CDR2 SYGVKD. Trimming left V 3 bases short and J 4 bases short, with 13 bases between. The DNA for the CDR3 is TGTGCCATCAGTGACAGGACAGTGACCGGGGCCAACGTCCTGACTTTC. This codes for CAISDRTVTGANVLTF.

This clonotype was seen at least ten times. Relative to the germline gene, one junction end is altered; a read error may explain this. V gene TRBV24-1 combines with J gene TRBJ1-5, with a weak D call TRBD1 (5 bases). The germline V gene encodes CDR1 KGHDR and CDR2 SFDVKD. This CDR3 is 13 amino acids long. CDR3 residues: CASSYRRGQPQHF. The CDR3 DNA reads as TGTGCCAGCAGTTACCGTAGGGGCCAGCCCCAGCATTTT.

V gene TRBV28 combines with J gene TRBJ1-2; a possible D gene is TRBD1 (6 bases). Trimming cost V 5 bases and J 1 base, with 17 bases left between them. The CDR3 length is 16 residues. Per germline, CDR1 MDHEN and CDR2 SYDVKM. The CDR3 region is CASSLGGAGRNYGYTF. Written as DNA, the CDR3 is TGTGCCAGCAGTCTCGGGGGCGCGGGACGTAACTATGGCTACACCTTC.

This clonotype was observed a handful of times. An end of the junction does not agree with germline; a read error may underlie this. The chain joins TRBV10-3 to TRBJ2-6; unclear D gene. CDR1 and CDR2 (germline): ENHRY, SYGVKD. The CDR3 loop spans 14 amino acids. The CDR3, as DNA: TGTGCCAGCAGTTTAGTCCTTGGGGCCAACGTCCTGACTTTC. It translates to CASSLVLGANVLTF.

This clonotype appeared many times. J is TRBJ1-3 and V is TRBV2, with D unresolved. The CDR3 is 16 amino acids. V gave up 2 bases and J gave up 0 bases, with 11 bases separating them. CDR1 and CDR2 from the germline V gene are SNHLY and FYNNEI. CDR3 DNA: TGTGCCAGCAGTGAAATTGGCGGAACCTCTGGAAACACCATATATTTT. It yields the protein CASSEIGGTSGNTIYF.

The rearrangement links TRBV20-1 to TRBJ1-2; 7 nucleotides agree with TRBD1. Germline trimming cut 6 bases from V and 6 bases from J; bases unmatched to any gene: 19. The CDR3 contains 16 residues. CDR1 is DFQATT, CDR2 SNEGSKA, per germline (reference sequence). Here the CDR3 DNA reads TGCAGTGCCTCAACTAGCGGGGGGACAGATACGCATGGCTACACCTTC. Translating gives CSASTSGGTDTHGYTF.

V and J are TRBV10-2 and TRBJ1-4; TRBD1 agrees at 7 bases. The CDR3 loop spans 14 amino acids. V shed 6 bases and J 8 bases; nucleotides not matched to a gene: 9. Germline assignment: CDR1 WSHSY and CDR2 SAAADI. The CDR3 DNA reads as TGCGCCAGCAGGAAGGGGGCTGGCGGGGAAAAACTGTTTTTT. Its protein is CASRKGAGGEKLFF.

CDR3 in DNA: TGTGCCAGCAGGAAACCGGGACAGGGAACCCAAGAGACCCAGTACTTC. Protein product: CASRKPGQGTQETQYF. This chain uses TRBV10-3 with TRBJ2-5, with TRBD1 matching 9 bases. Germline V gene lookup returns CDR1 ENHRY and CDR2 SYGVKD. The CDR3 loop spans 16 amino acids. V trimming: 10 bases; J trimming: 1 base; junction bases outside the gene matches: 13.

This clonotype was observed many times. V and J are TRBV15 and TRBJ1-1; tentatively, D is TRBD1 (6 bases). Germline-derived CDR1 and CDR2 are LNHNV and YYDKDF (reference sequence). This CDR3 has 17 amino acids. Deletions cut 0 bases from V and 4 bases from J, with 18 bases between. CDR3 nucleotide sequence: TGTGCCACCAGCAGAGATTTCGGGGGGCACGGGGCCACTGAAGCTTTCTTT. It codes for CATSRDFGGHGATEAFF.